This TCR beta chain was captured by sequencing in a study of blood T cell repertoires in COVID-19. As for the study in general: COVID-19 samples from acute and convalescent phases originated in the United States, Italy and Spain.

In the original analysis: Amplified reference gene primers provided the basis for estimating nucleated cell counts. The protocol was immunoSEQ multiplex PCR, while the TCRdb copy is restricted to in-frame clones and leaves out a portion. Clonal size and the V and J genes are those of that table, whereas D and trimming came from the DNA. Here the sample spans 40,000 to 60,000 clones, under 85% being singletons. The CDR3 runs to 13 residues. Trimming removed 4 bases at V and 0 bases at J, with 7 bases between. Germline CDR1 reads SGHDT; CDR2 reads YYEEEE. Sequencing was carried out using peripheral blood. This TCR was recovered from a human donor in a cohort sampled during active COVID-19. The rearrangement uses TRBV5-6 and TRBJ2-5, with D maybe TRBD2 (6 bases). Written as DNA, the CDR3 is TGTGCCAGCAGCAGGGACTACCAAGAGACCCAGTACTTC. Translation gives CASSRDYQETQYF.